This T cell receptor (beta chain) stems from a study of blood T cell repertoires in COVID-19. Turning to the study itself: Samples representing acute and convalescent COVID-19 were sourced from the United States, Italy and Spain. T cells, B-cell-depleted T cells, or PBMCs provided the cDNA or gDNA that served as material.

Only in-frame clones appear in the TCRdb table, and some are missing; sequencing was by immunoSEQ multiplex PCR. The table lists 220,000 or so clones, 84% of them singletons, with roughly 21% in the top ten. This CDR3 comprises 12 residues. V was pared by 3 bases and J by 4 bases, with 6 bases between. Germline V gives CDR1 MDHEN, CDR2 SYDVKM. The chain links TRBV28 to TRBJ1-2; D is unclear. The origin of this receptor is a young man with active or convalescent COVID-19. Material for sequencing was peripheral blood. CDR3 amino acids: CASSFEFYGYTF. In DNA, the CDR3 is TGTGCCAGCAGTTTTGAGTTCTATGGCTACACCTTC.